This T cell receptor beta chain was profiled in a study of radiation and T cells in renal cell carcinoma (dated by TCRdb to 2020 to 2021). Background on the whole study: TCR beta sequencing covered approximately 50 samples in total, comprising about 26 tumors and roughly 27 peripheral blood samples. The last blood draw occurred 4 weeks after radiation, at the same time as nephrectomy. Across all 55 or so samples, around 4,000,000 unique CDR3 nucleotide sequences, encoding 2,658,974 unique CDR3 amino acid sequences, were identified. The paper's findings and limits, for the study overall: In blood, the top tumor clonotypes increased between baseline and 2 weeks post-radiation and then shrank by 4 weeks, which suggests that tumor-resident clones expanded only transiently. With a single-armed trial design, the study had no way to address how radiation dose or scheduling affects the TCR repertoire. Tracking of blood repertoire dynamics stopped at about 4 weeks after treatment, with no follow-up past that point. No pretreatment tumor biopsies were available, so the baseline intratumoral presence of clonotypes could not be determined.

From a lookup of the germline V gene (reference sequence), CDR1 and CDR2 are MNHEY and SMNVEV. Between the V and J ends, shortened by 10 bases and 0 bases respectively, the junction contains 13 bases. The CDR3, cysteine through phenylalanine, is 13 amino acids long. Just the 39-base CDR3 DNA is kept, in frame starting at base 1. TCR beta libraries were generated from genomic DNA with the immunoSEQ kit, following the manufacturer's recommendations. For library preparation, a first multiplex PCR was performed with proprietary primers, followed by a second PCR in which unique barcodes were added, and bead cleanups were performed after each round. Each sample batch included a kit-provided positive control reaction and a negative control reaction. The final libraries were assessed on an Agilent 4200 TapeStation D1000 ScreenTape, pooled by volume, and quantified by qPCR. Sequencing was performed on an Illumina NextSeq500 with a MidOutput 150-cycle cartridge, and 156 Read1 and 15 Index1 cycles were run with kit custom primers. The pooled library was loaded at around 1.1 pM with an approximately 21% PhiX control spike-in. As for how the authors treated the data: Vendor-processed data were analyzed in R, and a clonotype was defined as all T cells sharing the same CDR3 nucleotide sequence. In the clone abundance analyses, frequencies were normalized to the 10,000 most abundant clones in each sample. Before analysis, public T cell clones were removed, and these numbered fewer than six per sample on average. An abundance difference of at least 32-fold between compartments was the criterion for calling clonotypes tumor-enriched or baseline blood-enriched. A beta-binomial differential abundance model was applied to find clonotypes that expanded or contracted between blood time points. Tumor-blood repertoire similarity was measured with the Baroni-Urbani and Buser coefficient, and group comparisons used two-tailed Wilcoxon tests in R. Here the immuneACCESS table is served through TCRdb, limited to in-frame sequences with V and J called. Missing clones are a known gap in these copies; in checked studies unresolved V genes cover under half, and the rest lacks a known reason. V, J and clone size are taken as reported in that table, and D and trimming were inferred from the DNA itself. This sample has just under 150,000 clones in its table, and 86% of those were observed once. The ten largest account for over 15% of the sample.

In light of the paper, this sample's time point label describes: blood 4 weeks post-SBRT, at nephrectomy. This specimen's treatment or condition label, per the study, means: 15 Gy SBRT to primary tumor, nephrectomy 4 weeks later. The samples were drawn from a clinical trial, where primary renal cell carcinomas were treated with 15 Gy of stereotactic body radiation therapy and then removed by nephrectomy 4 weeks afterward. To follow tumor-enriched clonotypes, peripheral blood was collected serially from radiation-treated patients at baseline and again at 2 weeks and 4 weeks after SBRT. All patients had renal cell carcinoma with clear cell pathology. Genomic DNA for TCR sequencing was prepared using the QIAamp DNA Blood Mini Kit (Qiagen). The analyses included only samples that passed all quality control checks. This clone was seen many times. What this receptor recognizes is not known. No much larger clone is present one base from it, and per-base qualities are unavailable.

The sample consisted of blood, taken from a patient whose treatment included radiotherapy and nephrectomy. The chain is made from TRBV27 and TRBJ2-7; TRBD1 is a possible D gene, resting on 5 matching bases. This receptor was identified in a woman between 45 and 60 years old with renal cell carcinoma. DNA sequence: TGTGCCACCTCGGACAAGTTCTCCTACGAGCAGTACTTC. This encodes CATSDKFSYEQYF.